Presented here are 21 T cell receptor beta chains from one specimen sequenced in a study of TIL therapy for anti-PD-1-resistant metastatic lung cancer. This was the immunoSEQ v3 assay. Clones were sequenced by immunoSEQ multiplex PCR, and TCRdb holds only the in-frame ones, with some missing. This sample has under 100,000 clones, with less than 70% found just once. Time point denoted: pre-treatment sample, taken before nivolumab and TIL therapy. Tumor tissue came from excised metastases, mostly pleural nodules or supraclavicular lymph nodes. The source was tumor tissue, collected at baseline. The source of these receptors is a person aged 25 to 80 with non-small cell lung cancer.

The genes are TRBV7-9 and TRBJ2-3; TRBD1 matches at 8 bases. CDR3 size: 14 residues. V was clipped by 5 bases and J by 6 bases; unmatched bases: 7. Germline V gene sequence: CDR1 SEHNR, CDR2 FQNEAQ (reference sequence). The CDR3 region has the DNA TGTGCCAGCAGCGTAGGACAGGGTGGGGATACGCAGTATTTT. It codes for CASSVGQGGDTQYF.

The CDR3 protein is CASSFGSTEAFF. For the CDR3, the DNA is TGTGCCAGCAGCTTTGGGAGTACTGAAGCTTTCTTT. The genes are TRBV7-2 and TRBJ1-1; D not resolved. Germline V lookup: CDR1 SGHTA, CDR2 FQGNSA. The V and J ends lost 3 bases and 5 bases respectively, with 7 bases between them. The CDR3 is 12 residues long.

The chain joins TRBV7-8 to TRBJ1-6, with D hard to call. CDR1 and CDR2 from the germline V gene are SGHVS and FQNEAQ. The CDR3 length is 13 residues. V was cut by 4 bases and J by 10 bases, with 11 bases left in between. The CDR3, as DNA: TGTGCCAGCAGCTCTGGGCCGACCTCACCCCTCCACTTT. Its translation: CASSSGPTSPLHF.

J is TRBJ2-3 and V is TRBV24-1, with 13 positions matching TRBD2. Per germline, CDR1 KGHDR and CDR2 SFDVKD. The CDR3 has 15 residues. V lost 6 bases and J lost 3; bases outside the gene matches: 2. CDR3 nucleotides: TGTGCCACCAGTCGGACTAGCGGGGGAACAGATACGCAGTATTTT. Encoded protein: CATSRTSGGTDTQYF.

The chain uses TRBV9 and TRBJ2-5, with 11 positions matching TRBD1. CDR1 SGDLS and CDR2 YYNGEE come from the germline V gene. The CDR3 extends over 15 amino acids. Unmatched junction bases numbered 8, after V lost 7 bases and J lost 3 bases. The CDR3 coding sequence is TGTGCCAGCGCCTCGGACAGGGGGCGGGAAGAGACCCAGTACTTC. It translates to CASASDRGREETQYF.

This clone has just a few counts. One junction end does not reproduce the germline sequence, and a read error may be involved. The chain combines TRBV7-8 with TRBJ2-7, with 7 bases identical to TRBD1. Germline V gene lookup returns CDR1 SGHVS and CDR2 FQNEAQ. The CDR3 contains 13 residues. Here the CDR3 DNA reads TGTGCCAGCAGCACTCATACCGACAGGGTTTGCATCTTC. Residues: CASSTHTDRVCIF.

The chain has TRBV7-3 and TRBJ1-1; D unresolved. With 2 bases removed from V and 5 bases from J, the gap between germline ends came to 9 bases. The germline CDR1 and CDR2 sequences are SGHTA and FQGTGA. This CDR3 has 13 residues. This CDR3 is CASSLDGETEAFF. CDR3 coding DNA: TGTGCCAGCAGCTTAGATGGGGAGACTGAAGCTTTCTTT. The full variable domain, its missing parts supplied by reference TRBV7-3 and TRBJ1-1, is GAGVSQTPSNKVTEKGKYVELRCDPISGHTALYWYRQSLGQGPEFLIYFQGTGAADDSGLPNDRFFAVRPEGSVSTLKIQRTERGDSAVYLCASSLDGETEAFFGQGTRLTVV.

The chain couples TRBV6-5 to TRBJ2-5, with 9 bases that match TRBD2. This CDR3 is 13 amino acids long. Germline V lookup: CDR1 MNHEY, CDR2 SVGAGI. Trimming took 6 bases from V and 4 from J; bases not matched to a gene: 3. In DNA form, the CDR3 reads TGTGCCAGCAGGGGGACTAGCAGAGAGACCCAGTACTTC. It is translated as CASRGTSRETQYF.

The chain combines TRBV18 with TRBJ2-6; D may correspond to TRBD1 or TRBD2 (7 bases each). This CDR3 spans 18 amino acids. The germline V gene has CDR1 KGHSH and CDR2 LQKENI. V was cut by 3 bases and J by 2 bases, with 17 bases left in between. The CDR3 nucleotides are TGTGCCAGCTCACCGCCGACAGGGAGGGTCACTGGGGCCAACGTCCTGACTTTC. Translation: CASSPPTGRVTGANVLTF.

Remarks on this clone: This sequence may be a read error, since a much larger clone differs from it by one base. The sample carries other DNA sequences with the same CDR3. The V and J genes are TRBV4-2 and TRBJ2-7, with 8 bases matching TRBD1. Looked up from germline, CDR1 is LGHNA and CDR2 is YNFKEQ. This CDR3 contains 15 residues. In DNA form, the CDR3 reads TGTGCCAGCAGCCAAGTGGGACAGGATTCCTACGAGCAGTATTTC. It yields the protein CASSQVGQDSYEQYF.

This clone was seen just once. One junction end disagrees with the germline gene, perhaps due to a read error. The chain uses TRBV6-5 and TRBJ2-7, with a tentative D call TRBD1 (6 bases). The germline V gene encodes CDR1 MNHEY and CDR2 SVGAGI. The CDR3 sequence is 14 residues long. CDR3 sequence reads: CASSYLWQGYVQYF. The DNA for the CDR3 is TGTGCCAGCAGTTACCTCTGGCAGGGGTACGTGCAGTACTTC.

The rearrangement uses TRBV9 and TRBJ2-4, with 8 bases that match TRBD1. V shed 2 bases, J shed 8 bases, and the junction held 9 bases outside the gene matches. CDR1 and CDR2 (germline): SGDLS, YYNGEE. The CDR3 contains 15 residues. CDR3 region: CASSVQGARLDIQYF. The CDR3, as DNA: TGTGCCAGCAGCGTCCAGGGGGCCCGGTTGGACATTCAGTACTTC.

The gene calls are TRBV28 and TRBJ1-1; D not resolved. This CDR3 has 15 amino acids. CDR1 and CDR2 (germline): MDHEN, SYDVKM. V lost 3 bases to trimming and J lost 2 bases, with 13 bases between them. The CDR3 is CASSFRYGTNTEAFF. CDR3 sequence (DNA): TGTGCCAGCAGTTTTAGGTACGGTACCAACACTGAAGCTTTCTTT.

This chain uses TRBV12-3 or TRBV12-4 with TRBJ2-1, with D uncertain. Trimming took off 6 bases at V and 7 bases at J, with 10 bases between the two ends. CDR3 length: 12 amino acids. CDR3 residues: CASSRGPNEQFF. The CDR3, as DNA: TGTGCCAGCAGCCGAGGCCCTAATGAGCAGTTCTTC.

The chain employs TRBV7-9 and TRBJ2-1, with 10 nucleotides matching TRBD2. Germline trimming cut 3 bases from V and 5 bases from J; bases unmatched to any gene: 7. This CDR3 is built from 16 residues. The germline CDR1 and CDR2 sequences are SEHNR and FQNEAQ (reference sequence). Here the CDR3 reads CASSFASGGINNEQFF. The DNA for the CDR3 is TGTGCCAGCAGCTTTGCTAGCGGGGGAATAAACAATGAGCAGTTCTTC.

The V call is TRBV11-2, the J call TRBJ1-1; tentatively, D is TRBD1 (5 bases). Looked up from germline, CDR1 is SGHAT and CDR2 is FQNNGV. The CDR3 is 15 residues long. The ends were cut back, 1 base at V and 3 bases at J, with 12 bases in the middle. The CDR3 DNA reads TGTGCCAGCAGCTTAGGTAAAGGGGTTGACACTGAAGCTTTCTTT. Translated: CASSLGKGVDTEAFF.

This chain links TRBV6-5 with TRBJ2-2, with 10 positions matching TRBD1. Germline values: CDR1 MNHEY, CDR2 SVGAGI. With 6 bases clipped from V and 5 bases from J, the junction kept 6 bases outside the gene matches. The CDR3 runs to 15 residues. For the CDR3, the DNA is TGTGCCAGCAGCCACCGACAGGGGGCTACCGGGGAGCTGTTTTTT. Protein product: CASSHRQGATGELFF.

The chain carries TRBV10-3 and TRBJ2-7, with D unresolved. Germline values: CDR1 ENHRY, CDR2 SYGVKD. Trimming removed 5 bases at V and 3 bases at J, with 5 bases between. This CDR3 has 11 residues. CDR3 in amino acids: CAISSGYEQYF. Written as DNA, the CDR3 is TGTGCCATCAGTTCTGGCTACGAGCAGTACTTC.

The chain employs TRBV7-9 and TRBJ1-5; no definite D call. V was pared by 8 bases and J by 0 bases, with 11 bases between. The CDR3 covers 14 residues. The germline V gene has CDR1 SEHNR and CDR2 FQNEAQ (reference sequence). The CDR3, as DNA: TGTGCCAGCGCCGTCAGTGGTAGCAATCAGCCCCAGCATTTT. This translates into CASAVSGSNQPQHF.

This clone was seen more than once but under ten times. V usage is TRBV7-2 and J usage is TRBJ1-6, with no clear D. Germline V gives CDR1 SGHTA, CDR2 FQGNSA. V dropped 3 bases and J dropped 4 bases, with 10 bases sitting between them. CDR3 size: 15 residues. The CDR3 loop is CASSFRQFYNSPLHF. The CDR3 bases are TGTGCCAGCAGCTTCCGCCAGTTTTATAATTCACCCCTCCACTTT.

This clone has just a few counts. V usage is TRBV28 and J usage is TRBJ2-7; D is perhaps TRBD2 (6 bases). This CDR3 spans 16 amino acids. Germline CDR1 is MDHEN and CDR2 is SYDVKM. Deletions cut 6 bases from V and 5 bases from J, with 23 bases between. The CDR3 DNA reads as TGTGCCAGCAGACCAGTTCATAGGACTACCGCCGACGAGCAGTACTTC. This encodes CASRPVHRTTADEQYF.